The 20 T cell receptor beta chains below were found in one sample sequenced in a study of graft-versus-host responses after intestinal transplantation listed by TCRdb under 2021. Libraries were made using the immunoSEQ multiplex PCR assay. TCRdb provides this immuneACCESS table in a form limited to in-frame rearrangements. Some clones are lacking; in checked studies, under half of them reflect an unresolved V gene, and why the rest are absent is not known. The sample table contains fewer than 4,000 clones; only one count was recorded for 75% of them. The ten largest clones capture 7% to 8.5% of the sample. In the paper's terms, the time point label means: postoperative day 105 after intestinal transplantation (dayNNNN = postoperative day). To isolate intraepithelial and lamina propria lymphocytes from graft specimens, dithiothreitol, EDTA incubations and collagenase D digestion were used. The sample consisted of ileum tissue, taken 105 days after intestinal transplantation. These receptor sequences come from a human patient who received an intestinal transplant, so some T cells may come from the graft donor.

The chain employs TRBV19 and TRBJ1-2; D uncertain. The CDR3 runs to 16 residues. Trimming removed 0 bases from V and 4 bases from J, with 15 bases in between. In germline, CDR1 is LNHDA, CDR2 SQIVND (reference sequence). CDR3 sequence: CASSIDQRMAGYGYTF. DNA for the CDR3: TGTGCCAGTAGTATAGATCAACGGATGGCGGGCTATGGCTACACCTTC.

V gene TRBV5-4 combines with J gene TRBJ2-3, with TRBD2 matching 8 bases. V lost 0 bases and J lost 2; bases outside the gene matches: 5. The length of the CDR3 is 16 residues. Germline lookup yields CDR1 SGHNT and CDR2 YYREEE (reference sequence). In DNA, the CDR3 is TGTGCCAGCAGCTTGGGGGCGGGAGGAACCACAGATACGCAGTATTTT. Its translation: CASSLGAGGTTDTQYF.

V is TRBV10-3 and J is TRBJ2-1; 10 bases match TRBD2. CDR1 and CDR2 from the germline V gene are ENHRY and SYGVKD. With V trimmed by 4 bases and J by 5 bases, 8 bases remained unmatched. The CDR3 is 16 amino acids. The CDR3 region has the DNA TGTGCCATCAGTGGCGGGGTAGCGGGGGGTAACAATGAGCAGTTCTTC. It translates to CAISGGVAGGNNEQFF.

The J gene is TRBJ2-7, the V gene TRBV5-5; D is perhaps TRBD1 or TRBD2 (6 bases each). The V and J ends lost 2 bases and 6 bases respectively, with 15 bases between them. Germline V gene sequence: CDR1 SGHKS, CDR2 YYEKEE (reference sequence). This CDR3 has 14 amino acids. CDR3 residues: CASSFIEGGGEQYF. The DNA of the CDR3 is TGTGCCAGCAGCTTCATCGAGGGGGGCGGCGAGCAGTACTTC.

This clone occurred a few times. V is TRBV23-1 and J is TRBJ1-1, with D perhaps TRBD1 (5 bases). TRBV23-1 is assigned to the ORF class and has an uncertain function. V gave up 4 bases and J gave up 6 bases, with 6 bases separating them. CDR3 length: 11 amino acids. The CDR3 nucleotides are TGCGCCAGCAGTCGAGGGGCTGAAGCTTTCTTT. Translating it yields CASSRGAEAFF.

This chain connects TRBV7-2 to TRBJ2-5; D ambiguous. Germline CDR1 SGHTA, CDR2 FQGNSA. There are 13 residues in the CDR3. Trimming stripped 5 bases from V and 5 bases from J, with 12 bases between. For the CDR3, the DNA is TGTGCCAGCAGCCCACGGTTGGGGGAGACCCAGTACTTC. This gives the protein CASSPRLGETQYF.

V usage is TRBV25-1 and J usage is TRBJ2-5, with D possibly matching TRBD1 (6 bases). CDR3 length equals 13 residues. The germline V gene has CDR1 MGHDK and CDR2 SYGVNS. V lost 8 bases and J 2 bases, leaving 12 bases between the germline ends. In DNA form, the CDR3 reads TGTGCCAGCGGCAGGGGAGTTCAAGAGACCCAGTACTTC. This encodes CASGRGVQETQYF. Variable domain in full (rest from reference TRBV25-1 and TRBJ2-5): EADIYQTPRYLVIGTGKKITLECSQTMGHDKMYWYQQDPGMELHLIHYSYGVNSTEKGDLSSESTVSRIRTEHFPLTLESARPSHTSQYLCASGRGVQETQYFGPGTRLLVL.

The chain uses TRBV6-1 and TRBJ2-7; 9 nucleotides match TRBD2. Germline values: CDR1 MNHNS, CDR2 SASEGT. This CDR3 region has 15 residues. V dropped 5 bases and J dropped 2; count of bases not matched to a gene: 7. As DNA, the CDR3 is TGTGCCAGCAGTATAAATAGCGGGAGTGCCTACGAGCAGTACTTC. This codes for CASSINSGSAYEQYF.

This sequence joins TRBV7-6 and TRBJ2-5; TRBD2 matches at 13 bases. Germline assignment: CDR1 SGHVS and CDR2 FNYEAQ. This CDR3 comprises 15 residues. Germline trimming cut 7 bases from V and 5 bases from J; bases unmatched to any gene: 7. The CDR3 protein is CASKRLAGGQETQYF. In DNA form, the CDR3 reads TGTGCCAGCAAAAGACTAGCGGGGGGTCAGGAGACCCAGTACTTC.

The V call is TRBV2, the J call TRBJ2-1; perhaps TRBD2 as D (6 bases). V was cut by 6 bases and J by 8 bases, with 14 bases left in between. Per the germline V gene, CDR1 is SNHLY and CDR2 is FYNNEI. CDR3 size: 13 residues. The CDR3 bases are TGTGCCAGCAGGCCCCGGCGGGAAGATGAGCAGTTCTTC. Amino acid sequence: CASRPRREDEQFF.

This clone occurred once. The chain links TRBV6-8 to TRBJ1-2, with D possibly matching TRBD1 (6 bases). V dropped 7 bases and J dropped 6 bases, with 9 bases sitting between them. The CDR3 consists of 11 residues. Germline V lookup: CDR1 MNHGY, CDR2 SAAAGT. Here the CDR3 reads CASIRGDGYTF. As DNA, the CDR3 is TGTGCCAGCATTAGGGGGGATGGCTACACCTTC.

This rearrangement joins TRBV5-4 to TRBJ2-7; the D gene is possibly TRBD1 (5 bases). Trimming removed 4 bases at V and 5 bases at J, with 13 bases between. Germline CDR1 reads SGHNT; CDR2 reads YYREEE (reference sequence). This CDR3 has 13 residues. The CDR3 loop is CASSRAGNHEQYF. As DNA, the CDR3 is TGTGCCAGCAGCCGGGCAGGGAACCACGAGCAGTACTTC. Supplemented by reference TRBV5-4 and TRBJ2-7, the full variable domain reads ETGVTQSPTHLIKTRGQQVTLRCSSQSGHNTVSWYQQALGQGPQFIFQYYREEENGRGNFPPRFSGLQFPNYSSELNVNALELDDSALYLCASSRAGNHEQYFGPGTRLTVT.

The chain carries TRBV9 and TRBJ1-2, with a weak D call TRBD1 (5 bases). The CDR3 covers 14 residues. Germline loops: CDR1 SGDLS, CDR2 YYNGEE. V shed 3 bases and J shed 4 bases, with 13 bases lying between them. The DNA for the CDR3 is TGTGCCAGCAGCGAACGGGACGCCCGCTATGGCTACACCTTC. It translates to CASSERDARYGYTF.

The rearrangement uses TRBV7-9 and TRBJ2-5, with D perhaps TRBD1 (5 bases). V gave up 0 bases and J gave up 5 bases, with 7 bases separating them. This CDR3 has 13 amino acids. Germline CDR1 is SEHNR and CDR2 is FQNEAQ (reference sequence). CDR3 DNA sequence: TGTGCCAGCAGCTTAGCCCCAGGGGAGACCCAGTACTTC. Encoded protein: CASSLAPGETQYF.

V usage is TRBV12-5 and J usage is TRBJ2-3; 9 positions agree with TRBD2. This CDR3 has 17 amino acids. V lost 4 bases to trimming and J lost 4 bases; unmatched junction nucleotides: 12. The germline V gene encodes CDR1 LGHNT and CDR2 FRNRAP. The CDR3 DNA follows: TGTGCTAGTGGTTCCCAACTTAGCGGGAGTGGTGCAGATACGCAGTATTTT. This codes for CASGSQLSGSGADTQYF.

The chain combines TRBV28 with TRBJ2-5; 8 bases map to TRBD1. The CDR3 totals 12 residues. Germline V gene sequence: CDR1 MDHEN, CDR2 SYDVKM. After removal of 7 bases from V and 5 bases from J, the junction contained 3 bases not matched to a gene. CDR3 residues: CASTTGAETQYF. DNA for the CDR3: TGTGCCAGCACGACAGGGGCCGAGACCCAGTACTTC.

This clone was observed a few times. The chain employs TRBV5-1 and TRBJ2-7, with 11 bases lining up with TRBD2. Germline V gene sequence: CDR1 SGHRS, CDR2 YFSETQ. Unmatched junction bases numbered 8, after V lost 4 bases and J lost 2 bases. The CDR3 consists of 16 residues. The DNA for the CDR3 is TGCGCCAGCAGCCCTCGACTAGCGGGGCAAACCTACGAGCAGTACTTC. This gives the protein CASSPRLAGQTYEQYF.

The chain recombines TRBV10-3 with TRBJ1-1; TRBD1 agrees at 11 bases. The CDR3 is made up of 14 amino acids. The germline CDR1 and CDR2 sequences are ENHRY and SYGVKD. V shed 7 bases and J 5 bases; nucleotides not matched to a gene: 6. The CDR3 nucleotides are TGTGCCATCACTGGGGACAGGGGGAATACTGAAGCTTTCTTT. As protein: CAITGDRGNTEAFF.

V gene TRBV4-1 combines with J gene TRBJ2-7; perhaps D is TRBD1 or TRBD2 (5 bases each). Germline values: CDR1 MGHRA, CDR2 YSYEKL. Trimming pared 4 bases from V and 0 bases from J, leaving 13 bases between. This CDR3 is 15 amino acids long. The chain's CDR3 is CASSRDRDGSYEQYF. The DNA for the CDR3 is TGCGCCAGCAGCCGGGACCGGGACGGCTCCTACGAGCAGTACTTC.

The chain joins TRBV6-4 to TRBJ2-1; D is ambiguous. Trimming stripped 0 bases from V and 4 bases from J, with 13 bases between. Germline values: CDR1 MRHNA, CDR2 SNTAGT. The CDR3 is 16 amino acids. CDR3 sequence (DNA): TGTGCCAGCAGTGACTCGGGCGGTTCAAGTTACAATGAGCAGTTCTTC. Translation: CASSDSGGSSYNEQFF.